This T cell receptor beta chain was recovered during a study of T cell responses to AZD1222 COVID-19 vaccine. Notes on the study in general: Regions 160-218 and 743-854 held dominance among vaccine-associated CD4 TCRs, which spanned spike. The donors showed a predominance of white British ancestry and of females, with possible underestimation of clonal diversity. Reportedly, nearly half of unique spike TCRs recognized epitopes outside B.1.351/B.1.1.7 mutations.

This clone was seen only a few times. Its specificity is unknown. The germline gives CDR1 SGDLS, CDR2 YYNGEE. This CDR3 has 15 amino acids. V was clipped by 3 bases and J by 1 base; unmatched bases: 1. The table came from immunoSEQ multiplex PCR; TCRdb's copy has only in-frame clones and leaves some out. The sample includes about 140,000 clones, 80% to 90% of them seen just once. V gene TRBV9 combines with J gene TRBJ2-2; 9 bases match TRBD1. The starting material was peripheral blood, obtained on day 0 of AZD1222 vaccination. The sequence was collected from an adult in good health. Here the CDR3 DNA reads TGTGCCAGCAGCGGGGGACAGGGGAACACCGGGGAGCTGTTTTTT. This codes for CASSGGQGNTGELFF.